This TCR beta chain derives from a study of radiation and T cells in renal cell carcinoma. Study-wide points: Compared with controls, irradiated tumors showed greater TCR clonality.

The germline V and J ends were trimmed by 3 bases and 3 bases, with 9 bases remaining between them. The CDR3 is made up of 14 amino acids. Germline CDR1 and CDR2: MRHNA and SNTAGT. Treatment specified: 15 Gy SBRT to primary tumor, nephrectomy 4 weeks later. Nephrectomy followed 15 Gy stereotactic body radiation by 4 weeks. The assay was immunoSEQ multiplex PCR, and TCRdb's table has in-frame clones only and misses some. Among about 15,000 clones listed, 64% were seen once. To note about this clone: Its antigen remains unidentified.

Sequencing used tumor tissue, obtained from a patient whose treatment included radiotherapy and nephrectomy. This TCR was sampled from a woman between 65 and 79 years old with renal cell carcinoma. This chain connects TRBV6-4 to TRBJ2-1; weak D call: TRBD1 (6 bases). DNA of the CDR3: TGTGCCAGCAGTGAAACAGGGTTCTACAATGAGCAGTTCTTC. Translation: CASSETGFYNEQFF.